Presented here are 15 T cell receptor beta chains from one specimen sequenced in a study of cytomegalovirus exposure and HLA in healthy donors. In the PCR, 60 Vbeta and 13 Jbeta primers were used. Here immunoSEQ multiplex PCR was the method, and the copy in TCRdb shows in-frame clones only, minus some. The sample contains around 150,000 clones, 66% of which appear only once. Sequencing input: PBMCs. The receptors come from a woman in her sixties in good health and CMV-seronegative.

The chain is built from TRBV11-3 and TRBJ1-1; the D gene is possibly TRBD1 (5 bases). From germline, CDR1 is SGHNT and CDR2 YENEEA. The V and J ends lost 3 bases and 1 base respectively, with 6 bases between them. The CDR3 runs to 13 residues. The CDR3 sequence is CASSFGQNTEAFF. CDR3 DNA: TGTGCCAGCAGCTTTGGACAGAACACTGAAGCTTTCTTT.

The J gene is TRBJ2-3, the V gene TRBV12-2; TRBD2 is the table's D call and was not checked against the DNA. TRBV12-2 is a known pseudogene. The CDR3 length is 16 residues. CDR3 coding DNA: TGTGCAAGTCGCTCCCAAGTGCGGGGGCAGACAGATACGCAGTATTTT. It yields the protein CASRSQVRGQTDTQYF.

V and J are TRBV2 and TRBJ1-2, with D perhaps matching TRBD1 (5 bases). The CDR3 runs 12 residues. Per germline, CDR1 SNHLY and CDR2 FYNNEI. Trimming shortened V by 4 bases and J by 8 bases, and 11 bases separated the two germline ends. The CDR3 nucleotides read TGTGCCAGCAGTGTTCTTCAGGGAGGCTACACCTTC. Protein product: CASSVLQGGYTF. Looking up the rest from reference TRBV2 and TRBJ1-2 gives the full variable domain: EPEVTQTPSHQVTQMGQEVILRCVPISNHLYFYWYRQILGQKVEFLVSFYNNEISEKSEIFDDQFSVERPDGSNFTLKIRSTKLEDSAMYFCASSVLQGGYTFGSGTRLTVV.

About this clone itself: The sample carries other DNA sequences with the same CDR3. The chain uses TRBV28 and TRBJ2-7; perhaps TRBD2 as D (5 bases). V was cut by 4 bases and J by 3 bases, with 7 bases left in between. The CDR3 covers 12 residues. In germline, CDR1 is MDHEN, CDR2 SYDVKM. CDR3 residues: CASSSGVYEQYF. CDR3 bases: TGTGCCAGCAGTTCCGGGGTCTACGAGCAGTACTTC.

The rearrangement links TRBV28 to TRBJ1-6; perhaps TRBD1 as D (5 bases). CDR3 length equals 15 residues. The germline CDR1 and CDR2 sequences are MDHEN and SYDVKM. The ends were cut back, 10 bases at V and 9 bases at J, with 22 bases in the middle. CDR3 amino acids: CATRPLVGGRSPLHF. CDR3 DNA: TGTGCCACCCGACCCCTCGTCGGGGGACGTTCACCCCTCCACTTT.

The chain joins TRBV5-1 to TRBJ1-4; D gene ambiguous. V was cut by 3 bases and J by 7 bases, with 10 bases left in between. This CDR3 is built from 13 residues. The germline CDR1 and CDR2 sequences are SGHRS and YFSETQ. The CDR3 loop reads CASSSRGFEKLFF. The CDR3 bases are TGCGCCAGCAGCTCCCGGGGTTTTGAAAAACTGTTTTTT.

V usage is TRBV5-1 and J usage is TRBJ1-2; weak D call: TRBD1 (5 bases). Germline values: CDR1 SGHRS, CDR2 YFSETQ. CDR3 length equals 12 residues. V was trimmed by 0 bases and J by 7 bases, leaving 7 bases between them. The CDR3: CASSLVGAGYTF. The CDR3 DNA reads as TGCGCCAGCAGCTTGGTAGGGGCTGGCTACACCTTC.

This chain connects TRBV19 to TRBJ2-1; 12 bases line up with TRBD2. CDR3 length: 15 amino acids. Germline CDR1 reads LNHDA; CDR2 reads SQIVND (reference sequence). The junction had 5 bases not matched to a gene; V was cut back by 5 bases and J by 6 bases. CDR3 DNA sequence: TGTGCCAGTAGTCCCAGGACTAGCGGGGTCAATGAGCAGTTCTTC. Protein sequence: CASSPRTSGVNEQFF. The complete variable domain, with remaining parts taken from reference TRBV19 and TRBJ2-1, reads DGGITQSPKYLFRKEGQNVTLSCEQNLNHDAMYWYRQDPGQGLRLIYYSQIVNDFQKGDIAEGYSVSREKKESFPLTVTSAQKNPTAFYLCASSPRTSGVNEQFFGPGTRLTVL.

This clone was observed a handful of times. The chain recombines TRBV11-1 with TRBJ2-5; a possible D gene is TRBD2 (6 bases). The DNA end favors TRBJ2-7, so the J call may be wrong. CDR3 length: 15 residues. CDR1 and CDR2 (germline): SGHAT, FQDESV (reference sequence). The CDR3 DNA sequence: TGTGCCAGCAGCTCCCATAGCGGAAAGCACTACGAGCAGTACTTC. Protein: CASSSHSGKHYEQYF.

J is TRBJ1-4 and V is TRBV27, with 7 nucleotides matching TRBD1. The CDR3 extends over 13 amino acids. Per germline, CDR1 MNHEY and CDR2 SMNVEV (reference sequence). With 9 bases clipped from V and 6 bases from J, the junction kept 7 bases outside the gene matches. CDR3 protein: CASQGQAYEKLFF. Here the CDR3 DNA reads TGTGCCAGTCAAGGACAGGCTTATGAAAAACTGTTTTTT.

This chain joins TRBV5-1 and TRBJ2-2, with D possibly TRBD1 on 6 matching bases. Germline loops: CDR1 SGHRS, CDR2 YFSETQ. Trimming removed 5 bases from V and 1 base from J, with 12 bases in between. The CDR3 has 15 residues. CDR3 nucleotides: TGCGCCAGCAGTAGGGACAAGTTGAACACCGGGGAGCTGTTTTTT. Its translation is CASSRDKLNTGELFF.

This clone has a single count. The gene calls are TRBV7-2 and TRBJ2-3, with D tentatively TRBD2 (5 bases). Germline V lookup: CDR1 SGHTA, CDR2 FQGNSA. V was pared by 1 base and J by 0 bases, with 8 bases between. The CDR3 consists of 15 residues. CDR3 in DNA: TGTGCCAGCAGCTTAGGCGGGTTTAGCACAGATACGCAGTATTTT. This encodes CASSLGGFSTDTQYF.

V usage is TRBV12-5 and J usage is TRBJ2-2, with 7 positions matching TRBD2. V lost 4 bases and J lost 6; bases outside the gene matches: 5. This CDR3 comprises 14 residues. From germline, CDR1 is LGHNT and CDR2 FRNRAP. The CDR3 spells CASGYLAGAGELFF. In DNA, the CDR3 is TGTGCTAGTGGTTACCTCGCGGGAGCCGGGGAGCTGTTTTTT.

V is TRBV2 and J is TRBJ2-7; unclear D gene. Germline lookup yields CDR1 SNHLY and CDR2 FYNNEI. This CDR3 comprises 15 residues. The germline V and J ends were trimmed by 5 bases and 2 bases, with 16 bases remaining between them. The DNA of the CDR3 is TGTGCCAGCAGTTTACCTGCCATACAGACCTACGAGCAGTACTTC. This sequence encodes CASSLPAIQTYEQYF.

Notes on this clone: At the DNA level, this CDR3 is encoded by other sequences in the same sample as well. This chain uses TRBV4-1 with TRBJ2-5, with TRBD1 matching 10 bases. Germline CDR1 reads MGHRA; CDR2 reads YSYEKL. CDR3 size: 18 residues. The junction had 12 bases not matched to a gene; V was cut back by 0 bases and J by 5 bases. CDR3 sequence: CASSQDSGTGAPWETQYF. CDR3 DNA: TGCGCCAGCAGCCAAGACTCCGGGACAGGGGCGCCTTGGGAGACCCAGTACTTC.